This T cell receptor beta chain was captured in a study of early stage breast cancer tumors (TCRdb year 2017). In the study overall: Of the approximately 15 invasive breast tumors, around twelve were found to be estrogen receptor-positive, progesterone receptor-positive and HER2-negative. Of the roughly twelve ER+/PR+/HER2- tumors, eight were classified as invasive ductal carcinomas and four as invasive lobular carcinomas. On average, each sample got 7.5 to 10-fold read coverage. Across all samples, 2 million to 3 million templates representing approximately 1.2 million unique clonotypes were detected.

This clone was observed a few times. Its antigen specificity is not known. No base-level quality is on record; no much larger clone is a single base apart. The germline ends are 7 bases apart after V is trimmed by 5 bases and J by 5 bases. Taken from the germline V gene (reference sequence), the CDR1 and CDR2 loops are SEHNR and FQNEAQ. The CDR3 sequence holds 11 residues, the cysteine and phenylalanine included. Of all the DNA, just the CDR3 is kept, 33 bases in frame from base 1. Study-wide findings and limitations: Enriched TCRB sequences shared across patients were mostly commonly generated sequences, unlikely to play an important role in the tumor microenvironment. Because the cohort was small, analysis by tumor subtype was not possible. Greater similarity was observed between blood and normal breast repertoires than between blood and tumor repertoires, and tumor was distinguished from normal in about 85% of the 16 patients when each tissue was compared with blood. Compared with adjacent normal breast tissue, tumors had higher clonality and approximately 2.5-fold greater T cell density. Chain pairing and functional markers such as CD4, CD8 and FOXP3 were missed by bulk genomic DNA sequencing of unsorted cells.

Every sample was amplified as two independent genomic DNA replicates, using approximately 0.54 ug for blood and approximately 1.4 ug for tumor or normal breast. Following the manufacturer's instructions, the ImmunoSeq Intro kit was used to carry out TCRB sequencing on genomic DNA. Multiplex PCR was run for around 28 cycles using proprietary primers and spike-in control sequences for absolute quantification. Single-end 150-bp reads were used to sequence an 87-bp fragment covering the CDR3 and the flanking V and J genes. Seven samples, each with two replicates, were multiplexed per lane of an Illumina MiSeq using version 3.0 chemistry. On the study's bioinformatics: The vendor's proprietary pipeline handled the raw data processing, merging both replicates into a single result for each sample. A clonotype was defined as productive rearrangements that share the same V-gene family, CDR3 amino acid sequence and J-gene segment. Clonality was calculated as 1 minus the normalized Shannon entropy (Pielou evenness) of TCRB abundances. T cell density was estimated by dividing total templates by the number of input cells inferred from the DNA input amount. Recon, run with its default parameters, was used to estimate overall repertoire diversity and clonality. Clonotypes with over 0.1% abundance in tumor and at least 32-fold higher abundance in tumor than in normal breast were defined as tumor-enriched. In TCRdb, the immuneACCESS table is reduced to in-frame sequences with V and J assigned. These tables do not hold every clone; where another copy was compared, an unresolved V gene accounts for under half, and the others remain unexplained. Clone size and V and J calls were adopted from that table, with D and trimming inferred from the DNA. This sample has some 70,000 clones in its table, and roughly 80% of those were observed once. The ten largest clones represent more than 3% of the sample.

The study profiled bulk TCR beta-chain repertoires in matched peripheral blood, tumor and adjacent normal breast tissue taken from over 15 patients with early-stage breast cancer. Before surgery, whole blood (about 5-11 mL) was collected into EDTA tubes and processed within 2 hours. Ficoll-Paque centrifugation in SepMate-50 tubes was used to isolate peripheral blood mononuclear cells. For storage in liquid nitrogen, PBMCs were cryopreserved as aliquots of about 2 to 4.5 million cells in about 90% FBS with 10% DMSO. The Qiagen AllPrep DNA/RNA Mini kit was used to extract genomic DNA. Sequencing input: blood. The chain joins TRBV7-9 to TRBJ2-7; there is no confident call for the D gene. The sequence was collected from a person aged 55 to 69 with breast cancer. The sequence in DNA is TGTGCCAGCAGCCTCCTAGACGAGCAGTACTTC. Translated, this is CASSLLDEQYF. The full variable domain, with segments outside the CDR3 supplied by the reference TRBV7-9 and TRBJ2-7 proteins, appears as DTGVSQNPRHKITKRGQNVTFRCDPISEHNRLYWYRQTLGQGPEFLTYFQNEAQLEKSRLLSDRFSAERPKGSFSTLEIQRTEQGDSAMYLCASSLLDEQYFGPGTRLTVT.